This paragraph covers one T cell receptor beta chain sequence. This sample stems from a study of blood T cell repertoires in COVID-19. About the study: PBMCs, B-cell-depleted T cells, or T cells provided the cDNA or gDNA that made up the material.

This CDR3 has 16 amino acids. CDR1 SGHDT and CDR2 YYEEEE come from the germline V gene. After removal of 5 bases from V and 4 bases from J, the junction contained 9 bases not matched to a gene. Sequencing used immunoSEQ multiplex PCR; TCRdb keeps in-frame clones, though not all of them. In the table there are about 300,000 clones, 85% of which are singletons. This TCR was sampled from a woman aged 45 to 65 who had recovered from COVID-19. The chain has TRBV5-6 and TRBJ2-2; 9 bases fit TRBD2. The sample comprised PBMCs or T cells enriched from blood (not recorded which). CDR3 residues: CASRMLAGRFTGELFF. In DNA form, the CDR3 reads TGTGCCAGCAGGATGCTAGCGGGGCGGTTCACCGGGGAGCTGTTTTTT.